Listed below are T cell receptor beta chains from one sample, sequenced in a study of blood T cell repertoires in COVID-19. Assay used: immunoSEQ multiplex PCR; TCRdb lists only in-frame clones, some missing. The repertoire includes 50,000 to 70,000 clones, approximately 86% of them detected once, and under 5.5% sits in the top ten. Sequencing input: peripheral blood. Every receptor here comes from a man aged 55 to 70 with acute or convalescent COVID-19. CDR3s include the opening cysteine and the closing phenylalanine or tryptophan. Fields, in order: J gene, clone size, V gene, D gene, CDR3 DNA, CDR3 protein. A D gene is named only where the DNA matches it firmly. A clone size is listed for some rows: how often the clone was seen (once, few, many), or a class if it is expanded.

TRBJ2-2,.,TRBV5-1,TRBD2,TGCGCCAGCAGCTTTCTAGCGGGGACGAACACCGGGGAGCTGTTTTTT,CASSFLAGTNTGELFF
TRBJ1-1,.,TRBV4-2,.,TGTGCCAGCAGCCCGACACTGAACACTGAAGCTTTCTTT,CASSPTLNTEAFF
TRBJ2-7,.,TRBV7-9,TRBD1,TGTGCCAGCATGGACAGGGCAGCCGAGCAGTACTTC,CASMDRAAEQYF
TRBJ1-1,.,TRBV6-1,.,TGTGCCAGCAGTGAAGTAGTGAACACTGAAGCTTTCTTT,CASSEVVNTEAFF
TRBJ2-1,.,TRBV6-6,.,TGTGCCAGCAGTTCCCCGGGGGACCACAATGAGCAGTTCTTC,CASSSPGDHNEQFF
TRBJ2-1,.,TRBV15,TRBD2,TGTGCCACCAGCAGGGGGCGGGAGGGGTACAATGAGCAGTTCTTC,CATSRGREGYNEQFF
TRBJ2-7,.,TRBV5-6,.,TGTGCCAGCAACCGCAGGGGTTACTACGAGCAGTACTTC,CASNRRGYYEQYF
TRBJ2-7,.,TRBV3-1/TRBV3-2,TRBD2,TGTGCCAGCAGCCAAGTGTTCCTAGCGGAAAACTACGAGCAGTACTTC,CASSQVFLAENYEQYF
TRBJ2-6,.,TRBV3-1/TRBV3-2,.,TGTGCCAGCAGTCAAGCGGTTTCCGGGGCCAACGTCCTGACTTTC,CASSQAVSGANVLTF
TRBJ1-1,.,TRBV28,TRBD1,TGTGCCAGCAGAATCGCCGCCGGGACAGGGACTCTGAAAGCTTTCTTT,CASRIAAGTGTLKAFF
TRBJ2-7,.,TRBV5-1,TRBD1,TGCGCCAGCAGCTTGGCGGGACAGGTCTACGAGCAGTACTTC,CASSLAGQVYEQYF
TRBJ1-1,.,TRBV28,TRBD1,TGTGCCAGCACCCTGGACAGGTGGACTGAAGCTTTCTTT,CASTLDRWTEAFF
TRBJ2-2,.,TRBV9,TRBD2,TGTGCCAGCAGCGTAGTCCCGGTGGGCCTAGCGGGAGGGGAGCTGTTTTTT,CASSVVPVGLAGGELFF
TRBJ2-1,.,TRBV7-3,TRBD1,TGTGCCAGCAGCTTCGGGGACAGGGAGGGGAATGAGCAGTTCTTC,CASSFGDREGNEQFF
TRBJ2-7,.,TRBV21-1,.,TGTGCCAGCAGCTACCGGGACAGGCTATACGAGCAGTACTTC,CASSYRDRLYEQYF
TRBJ2-1,once,TRBV27,.,TGTGCCAGCAGTTTAGGCCGGGGGGAGCAGTTCTTC,CASSLGRGEQFF
TRBJ2-1,few,TRBV7-6,TRBD2,TGTGCCAGCAGCTTAGCGACTAGCGGGCATGATGGTGAGCAGTTCTTC,CASSLATSGHDGEQFF
TRBJ1-3,.,TRBV9,.,TGTGCCAGCAGTCTGGGTGGGACTTACTCTGGAAACACCATATATTTT,CASSLGGTYSGNTIYF
TRBJ2-5,.,TRBV2,TRBD2,TGTGCCAGCAGACTAGCGGAGCAAGAGACCCAGTACTTC,CASRLAEQETQYF
TRBJ2-7,.,TRBV9,TRBD1,TGTGCCAGCAGCGTAGCCCCCGGACAGGCTGGCGAGCAGTACTTC,CASSVAPGQAGEQYF
TRBJ1-2,.,TRBV27,TRBD1,TGTGCCAGCAGTTCTCCCGGGACAGGGGGCATCTACTATGGCTACACCTTC,CASSSPGTGGIYYGYTF
TRBJ2-1,.,TRBV6-5,TRBD1,TGTGCCAGCAACCCGGGACAGGGATACAATGAGCAGTTCTTC,CASNPGQGYNEQFF
TRBJ2-2,.,TRBV25-1,TRBD1,TGTGCCAGCAGAGTAACAGGGGCGACCGGGGAGCTGTTTTTT,CASRVTGATGELFF
TRBJ1-1,.,TRBV7-7,.,TGTGCCAGCAGCCCGACAGTGAACACTGAAGCTTTCTTT,CASSPTVNTEAFF
TRBJ2-7,few,TRBV7-9,.,TGTGCCAGCAGCCCTCGGGAGCGCTCCTACGAGCAGTACTTC,CASSPRERSYEQYF
TRBJ1-2,.,TRBV15,.,TGTGCCACCAGCAGAGATCTGCGGACTGCTATCTGGGGCTACACCTTC,CATSRDLRTAIWGYTF
TRBJ2-2,.,TRBV6-6,.,TGTGCCAGCAGTTACCGGGGGTCGGGCACCGGGGAGCTGTTTTTT,CASSYRGSGTGELFF
TRBJ2-7,.,TRBV6-5,TRBD1,TGTGCCAGCAACAGGGGCGGCAACTACGAGCAGTACTTC,CASNRGGNYEQYF
TRBJ1-4,.,TRBV6-1,.,TGTGCCAGCAGTGGGCGAAGGGGTGGTACTAATGAAAAACTGTTTTTT,CASSGRRGGTNEKLFF
TRBJ1-2,.,TRBV9,.,TGTGCCAGCAGCGCGGGGGGCACGAGGGGCTACACCTTC,CASSAGGTRGYTF
TRBJ1-6,.,TRBV28,TRBD1,TGTGCCAGCAGTCCGCTTCGGGACAGGGGACGATATAATTCACCCCTCCACTTT,CASSPLRDRGRYNSPLHF
TRBJ2-7,.,TRBV28,.,TGTGCCAGCAGCCCCCTGGGGTCTCGGGAGTACGAGCAGTACTTC,CASSPLGSREYEQYF
TRBJ2-6,.,TRBV7-8,.,TGTGCCAGCAGTCAAGGGGTATCTGGGGCCAACGTCCTGACTTTC,CASSQGVSGANVLTF
TRBJ2-3,few,TRBV27,TRBD1,TGTGCCATCGGGGACAGGGCGGGCACAGATACGCAGTATTTT,CAIGDRAGTDTQYF
TRBJ2-1,.,TRBV7-9,.,TGTGCCAGCAGCTTAGTCAGGGGAGGGGGCAATGAGCAGTTCTTC,CASSLVRGGGNEQFF
TRBJ1-6,.,TRBV7-2,.,TGTGCCAGCAGCTTATTCTTGCAGGCTAATAATTCACCCCTCCACTTT,CASSLFLQANNSPLHF
TRBJ2-1,.,TRBV5-4,TRBD2,TGTGCCAGCAGCTTCAGGCGGGAGGTTCACAATGAGCAGTTCTTC,CASSFRREVHNEQFF
TRBJ2-6,.,TRBV5-1,.,TGCGCCAGCAGCTTGGCCGGGGCGGGGAGAGCGGCTGGGGCCAACGTCCTGACTTTC,CASSLAGAGRAAGANVLTF
TRBJ1-2,.,TRBV6-6,.,TGTGCCAGCAGCCTTGCCCTAGCTTCCGACGCCGCGGGACGAGGCTATGGCTACACCTTC,CASSLALASDAAGRGYGYTF
TRBJ1-1,.,TRBV28,.,TGTGCCAGCAGCCTCTTGAACACTGAAGCTTTCTTT,CASSLLNTEAFF
TRBJ2-7,.,TRBV30,.,TGTGCCTGGAGTAAAGGGAGCAGCTCCTACGAGCAGTACTTC,CAWSKGSSSYEQYF
TRBJ2-1,.,TRBV11-3,.,TGTGCCAGCAGTCCGGGACTCTCAAATTACAATGAGCAGTTCTTC,CASSPGLSNYNEQFF
TRBJ1-2,.,TRBV29-1,TRBD1,TGCAGCGTTGAAGACCGAGGGGGCGGTGGCTACACCTTC,CSVEDRGGGGYTF
TRBJ1-3,.,TRBV30,.,TGTGCCTGGACGTTGGGAAACACCATATATTTT,CAWTLGNTIYF
TRBJ2-3,.,TRBV30,TRBD2,TGTGCCTGGAGTGCGGGAGGGAGCACAGATACGCAGTATTTT,CAWSAGGSTDTQYF
TRBJ2-1,once,TRBV19,TRBD2,TGTGCCAGTAGTGTTGAAACCGGGACTAGCGGCCACAATGAGCAGTTCTTC,CASSVETGTSGHNEQFF
TRBJ2-2,.,TRBV10-1,TRBD2,TGCGCCAGCAGTGATCGAGCGGGAGGGACCGGGGAGCTGTTTTTT,CASSDRAGGTGELFF
TRBJ2-4,few,TRBV2,TRBD1,TGTGCCAGCAGCGGGACAGGACAAGGGATTGCCAAAAACATTCAGTACTTC,CASSGTGQGIAKNIQYF
TRBJ1-6,once,TRBV28,TRBD1,TGTGCCAGCAGTTTCGTCCGACAGGGGCTTTCGGGTAATTCACCCCTCCACTTT,CASSFVRQGLSGNSPLHF
TRBJ2-2,.,TRBV4-1,.,TGCGCCAGCAGCCAAGAAATGGCGGGGCGGAACGGGGAGCTGTTTTTT,CASSQEMAGRNGELFF
TRBJ1-1,.,TRBV11-3,.,TGTGCCAGCAGCTTATACCCAGACACTGAAGCTTTCTTT,CASSLYPDTEAFF
TRBJ1-1,.,TRBV10-3,TRBD1,TGTGCCACAGCGGCAGGGGGTGGAACTGAAGCTTTCTTT,CATAAGGGTEAFF
TRBJ2-5,.,TRBV6-5,TRBD2,TGTGCCACCAATAGCGGGAGTTCCCAAGAGACCCAGTACTTC,CATNSGSSQETQYF
TRBJ2-3,.,TRBV5-3,TRBD2,TGTGCCAGAAGTTCCCCTAGCGGAACAGATACGCAGTATTTT,CARSSPSGTDTQYF